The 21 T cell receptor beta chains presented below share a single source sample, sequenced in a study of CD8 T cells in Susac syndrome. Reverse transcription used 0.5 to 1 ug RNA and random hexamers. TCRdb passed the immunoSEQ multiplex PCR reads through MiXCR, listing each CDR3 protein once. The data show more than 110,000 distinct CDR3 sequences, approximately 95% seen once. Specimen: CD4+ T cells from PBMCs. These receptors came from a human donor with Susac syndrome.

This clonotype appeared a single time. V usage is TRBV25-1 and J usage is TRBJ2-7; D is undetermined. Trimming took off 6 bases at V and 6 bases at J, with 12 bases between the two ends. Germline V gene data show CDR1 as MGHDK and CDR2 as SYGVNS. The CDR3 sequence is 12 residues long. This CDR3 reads CASSTLVSEQYF. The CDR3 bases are TGTGCCAGCAGCACCCTAGTCAGCGAGCAGTACTTC.

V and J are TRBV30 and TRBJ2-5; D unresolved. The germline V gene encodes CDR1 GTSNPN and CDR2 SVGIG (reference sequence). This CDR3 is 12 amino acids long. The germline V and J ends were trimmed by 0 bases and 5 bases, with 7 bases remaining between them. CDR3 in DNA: TGTGCCTGGAGTGTTGGTCGGGAGACCCAGTACTTC. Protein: CAWSVGRETQYF.

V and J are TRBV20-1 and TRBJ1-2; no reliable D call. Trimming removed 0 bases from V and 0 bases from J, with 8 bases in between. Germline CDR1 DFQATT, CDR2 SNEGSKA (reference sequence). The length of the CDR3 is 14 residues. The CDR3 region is CSARDLKANYGYTF. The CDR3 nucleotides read TGCAGTGCTAGAGATCTCAAGGCTAACTATGGCTACACCTTC.

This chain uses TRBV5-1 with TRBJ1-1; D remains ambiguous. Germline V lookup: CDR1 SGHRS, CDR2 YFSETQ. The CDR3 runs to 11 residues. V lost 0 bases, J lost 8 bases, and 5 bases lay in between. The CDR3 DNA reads TGCGCCAGCAGCTTGGGAGGGGAAGCTTTCTTT. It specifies CASSLGGEAFF. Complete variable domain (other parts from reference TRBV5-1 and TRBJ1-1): KAGVTQTPRYLIKTRGQQVTLSCSPISGHRSVSWYQQTPGQGLQFLFEYFSETQRNKGNFPGRFSGRQFSNSRSEMNVSTLELGDSALYLCASSLGGEAFFGQGTRLTVV.

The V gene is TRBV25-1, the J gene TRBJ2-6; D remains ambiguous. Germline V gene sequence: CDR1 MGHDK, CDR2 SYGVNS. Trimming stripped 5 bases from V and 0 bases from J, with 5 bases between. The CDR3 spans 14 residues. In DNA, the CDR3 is TGTGCCAGCAGTCATAGCTCTGGGGCCAACGTCCTGACTTTC. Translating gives CASSHSSGANVLTF.

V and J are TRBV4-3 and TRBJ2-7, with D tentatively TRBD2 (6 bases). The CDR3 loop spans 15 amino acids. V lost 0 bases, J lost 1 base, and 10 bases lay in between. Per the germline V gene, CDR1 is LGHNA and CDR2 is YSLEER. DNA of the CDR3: TGCGCCAGCAGCCAAGATGCGGGAATTTCCTACGAGCAGTACTTC. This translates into CASSQDAGISYEQYF.

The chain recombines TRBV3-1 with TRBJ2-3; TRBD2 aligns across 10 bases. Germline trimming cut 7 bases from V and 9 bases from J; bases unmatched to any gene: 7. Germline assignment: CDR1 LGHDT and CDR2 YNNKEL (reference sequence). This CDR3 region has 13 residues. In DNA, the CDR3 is TGTGCCAGCAAGCCACTAGCGGGGAACACGCAGTATTTT. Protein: CASKPLAGNTQYF.

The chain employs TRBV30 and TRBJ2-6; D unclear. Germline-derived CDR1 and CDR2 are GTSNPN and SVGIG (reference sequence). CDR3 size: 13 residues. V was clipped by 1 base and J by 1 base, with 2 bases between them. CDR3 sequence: CAWSGSGANVLTF. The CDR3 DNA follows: TGTGCCTGGAGTGGTTCTGGGGCCAACGTCCTGACTTTC.

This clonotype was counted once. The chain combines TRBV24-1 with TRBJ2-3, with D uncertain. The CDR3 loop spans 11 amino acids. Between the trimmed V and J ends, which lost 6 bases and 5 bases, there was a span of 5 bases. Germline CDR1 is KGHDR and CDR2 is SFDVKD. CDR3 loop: CATSLLDTQYF. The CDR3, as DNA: TGTGCCACCAGTTTACTAGATACGCAGTATTTT.

The CDR3 DNA follows: TGTGCCAGCAGTGACCCAGGAATGAATTCACCCCTCCACTTT. It encodes CASSDPGMNSPLHF. V usage is TRBV6-1 and J usage is TRBJ1-6; D unresolved. The CDR3 spans 14 residues. Germline CDR1 reads MNHNS; CDR2 reads SASEGT. Between the trimmed V and J ends, which lost 3 bases and 7 bases, there was a span of 10 bases.

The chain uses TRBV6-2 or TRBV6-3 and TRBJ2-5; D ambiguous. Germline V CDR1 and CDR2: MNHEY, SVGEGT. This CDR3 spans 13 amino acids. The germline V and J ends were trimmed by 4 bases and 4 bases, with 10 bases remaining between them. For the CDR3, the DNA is TGTGCCAGCAGTTTCCCCCCCGCAGAGACCCAGTACTTC. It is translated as CASSFPPAETQYF.

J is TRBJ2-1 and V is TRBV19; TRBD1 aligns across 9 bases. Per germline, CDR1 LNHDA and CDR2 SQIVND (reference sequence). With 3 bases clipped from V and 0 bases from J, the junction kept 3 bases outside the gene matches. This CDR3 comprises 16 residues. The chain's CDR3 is CASSILTGGSYNEQFF. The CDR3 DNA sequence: TGTGCCAGTAGTATCTTGACAGGGGGCTCCTACAATGAGCAGTTCTTC.

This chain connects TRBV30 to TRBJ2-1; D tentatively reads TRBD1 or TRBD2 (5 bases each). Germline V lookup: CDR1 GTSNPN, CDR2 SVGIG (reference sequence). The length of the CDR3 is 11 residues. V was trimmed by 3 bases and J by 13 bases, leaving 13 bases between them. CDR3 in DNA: TGTGCCTGGAGCGCCGGGACGATTCAGTTCTTC. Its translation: CAWSAGTIQFF.

CDR3 amino acids: CASSPITSGGRETQYF. Here the CDR3 DNA reads TGTGCCAGCAGCCCTATCACTAGCGGGGGTAGGGAGACCCAGTACTTC. V and J are TRBV11-2 and TRBJ2-5; 11 bases align to TRBD2. The V gene end was trimmed by 5 bases and the J gene end by 5 bases; junction bases not matched to a gene: 10. The CDR3 loop spans 16 amino acids. Germline V gene sequence: CDR1 SGHAT, CDR2 FQNNGV.

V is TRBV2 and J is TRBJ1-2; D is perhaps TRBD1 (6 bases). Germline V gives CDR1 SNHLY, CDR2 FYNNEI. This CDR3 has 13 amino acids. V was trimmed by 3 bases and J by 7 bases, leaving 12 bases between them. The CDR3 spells CASSDQGRSGYTF. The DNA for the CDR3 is TGTGCCAGCAGTGATCAGGGGCGAAGTGGCTACACCTTC.

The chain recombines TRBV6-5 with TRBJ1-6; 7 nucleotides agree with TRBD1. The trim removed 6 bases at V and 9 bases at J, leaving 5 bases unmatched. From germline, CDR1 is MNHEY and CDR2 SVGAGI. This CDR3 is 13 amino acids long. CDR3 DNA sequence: TGTGCCAGCAGCCGGGACAGAGGTTCACCCCTCCACTTT. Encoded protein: CASSRDRGSPLHF.

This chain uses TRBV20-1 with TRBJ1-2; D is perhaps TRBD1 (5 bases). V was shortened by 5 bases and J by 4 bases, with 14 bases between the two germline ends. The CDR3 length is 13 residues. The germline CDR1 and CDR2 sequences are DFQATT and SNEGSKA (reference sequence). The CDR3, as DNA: TGCAGTGCTGCTGCGGAGGGGAGCTATGGCTACACCTTC. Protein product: CSAAAEGSYGYTF.

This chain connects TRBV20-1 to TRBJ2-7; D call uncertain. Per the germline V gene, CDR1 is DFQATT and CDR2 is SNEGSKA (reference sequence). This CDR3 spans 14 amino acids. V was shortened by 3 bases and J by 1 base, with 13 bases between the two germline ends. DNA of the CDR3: TGCAGTGCTAGTCACCGGCAGAGATCCTACGAGCAGTACTTC. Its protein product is CSASHRQRSYEQYF.

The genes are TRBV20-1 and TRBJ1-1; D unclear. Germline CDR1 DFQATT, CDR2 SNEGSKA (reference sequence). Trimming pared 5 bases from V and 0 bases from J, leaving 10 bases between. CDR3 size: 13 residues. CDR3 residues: CSARGDLNTEAFF. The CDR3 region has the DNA TGCAGTGCTCGGGGTGACTTGAACACTGAAGCTTTCTTT.

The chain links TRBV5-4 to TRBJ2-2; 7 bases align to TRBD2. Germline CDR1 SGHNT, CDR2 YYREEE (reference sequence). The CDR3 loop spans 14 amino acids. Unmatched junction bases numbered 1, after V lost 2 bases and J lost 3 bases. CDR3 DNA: TGTGCCAGCAGCTTTGGGGGGGACACCGGGGAGCTGTTTTTT. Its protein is CASSFGGDTGELFF.

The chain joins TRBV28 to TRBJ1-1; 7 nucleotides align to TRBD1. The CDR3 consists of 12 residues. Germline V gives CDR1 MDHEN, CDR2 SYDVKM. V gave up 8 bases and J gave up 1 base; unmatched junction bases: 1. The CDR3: CASQGGNTEAFF. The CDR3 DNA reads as TGTGCCAGCCAGGGGGGGAACACTGAAGCTTTCTTT.